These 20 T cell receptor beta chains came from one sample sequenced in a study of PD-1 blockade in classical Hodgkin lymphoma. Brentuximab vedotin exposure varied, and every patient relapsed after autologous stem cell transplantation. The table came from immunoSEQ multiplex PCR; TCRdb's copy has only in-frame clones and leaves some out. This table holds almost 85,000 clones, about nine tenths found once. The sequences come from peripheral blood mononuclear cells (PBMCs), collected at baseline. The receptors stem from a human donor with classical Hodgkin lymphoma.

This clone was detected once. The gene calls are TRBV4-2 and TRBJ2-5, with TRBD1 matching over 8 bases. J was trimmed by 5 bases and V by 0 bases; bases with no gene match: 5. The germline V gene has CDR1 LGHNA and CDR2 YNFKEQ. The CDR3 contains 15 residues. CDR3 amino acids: CASSQDRGLVETQYF. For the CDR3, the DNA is TGTGCCAGCAGCCAAGACAGGGGGCTGGTGGAGACCCAGTACTTC.

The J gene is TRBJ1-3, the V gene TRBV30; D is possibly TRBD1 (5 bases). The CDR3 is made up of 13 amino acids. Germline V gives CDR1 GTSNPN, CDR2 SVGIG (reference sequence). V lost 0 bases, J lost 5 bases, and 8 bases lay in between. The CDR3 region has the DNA TGTGCCTGGAGTGTCCAGGGACGAAACACCATATATTTT. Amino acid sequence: CAWSVQGRNTIYF.

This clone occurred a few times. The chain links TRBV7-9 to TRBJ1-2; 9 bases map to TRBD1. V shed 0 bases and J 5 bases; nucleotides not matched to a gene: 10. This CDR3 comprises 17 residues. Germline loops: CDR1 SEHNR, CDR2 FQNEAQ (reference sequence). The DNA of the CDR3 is TGTGCCAGCAGCTTAGCCCCTGCGGGACAGGGCTCATATGGCTACACCTTC. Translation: CASSLAPAGQGSYGYTF.

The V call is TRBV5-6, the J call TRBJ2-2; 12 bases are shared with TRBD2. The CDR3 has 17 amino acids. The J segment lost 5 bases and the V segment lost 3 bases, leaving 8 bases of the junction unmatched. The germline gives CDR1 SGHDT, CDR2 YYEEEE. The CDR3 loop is CASSSLLAGGRTGELFF. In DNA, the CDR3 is TGTGCCAGCAGCTCCCTACTAGCGGGAGGCAGGACCGGGGAGCTGTTTTTT.

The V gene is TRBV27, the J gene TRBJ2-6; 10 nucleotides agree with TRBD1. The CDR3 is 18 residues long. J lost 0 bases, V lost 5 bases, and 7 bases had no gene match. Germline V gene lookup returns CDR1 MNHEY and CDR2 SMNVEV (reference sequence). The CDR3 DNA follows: TGTGCCAGCAGTAAAGCGACAGGGGGCTACTCTGGGGCCAACGTCCTGACTTTC. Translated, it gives CASSKATGGYSGANVLTF.

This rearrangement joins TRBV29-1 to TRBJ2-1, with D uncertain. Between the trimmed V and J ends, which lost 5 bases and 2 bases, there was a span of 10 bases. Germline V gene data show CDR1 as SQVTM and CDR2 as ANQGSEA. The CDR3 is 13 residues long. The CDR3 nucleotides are TGCAGCGTTTACCTAGTCACCTACAATGAGCAGTTCTTC. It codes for CSVYLVTYNEQFF.

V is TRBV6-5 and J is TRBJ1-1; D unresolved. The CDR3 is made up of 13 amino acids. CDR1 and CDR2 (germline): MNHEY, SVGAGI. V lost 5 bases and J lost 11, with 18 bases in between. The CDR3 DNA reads TGTGCCAGCAGTGCGGACGGTAGCCCCAGGGCTTTCTTT. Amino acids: CASSADGSPRAFF.

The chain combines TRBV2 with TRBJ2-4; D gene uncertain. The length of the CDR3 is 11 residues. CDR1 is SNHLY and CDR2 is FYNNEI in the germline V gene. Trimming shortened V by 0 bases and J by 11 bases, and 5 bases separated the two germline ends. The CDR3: CASSEAPFQYF. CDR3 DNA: TGTGCCAGCAGTGAAGCCCCGTTTCAGTACTTC. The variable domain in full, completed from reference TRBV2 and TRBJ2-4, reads EPEVTQTPSHQVTQMGQEVILRCVPISNHLYFYWYRQILGQKVEFLVSFYNNEISEKSEIFDDQFSVERPDGSNFTLKIRSTKLEDSAMYFCASSEAPFQYFGAGTRLSVL.

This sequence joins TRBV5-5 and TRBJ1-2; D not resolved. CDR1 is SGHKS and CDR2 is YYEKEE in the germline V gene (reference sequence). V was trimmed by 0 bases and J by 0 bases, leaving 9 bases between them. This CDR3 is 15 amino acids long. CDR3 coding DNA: TGTGCCAGCAGCTTGGCCGGGCAAGCTAACTATGGCTACACCTTC. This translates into CASSLAGQANYGYTF.

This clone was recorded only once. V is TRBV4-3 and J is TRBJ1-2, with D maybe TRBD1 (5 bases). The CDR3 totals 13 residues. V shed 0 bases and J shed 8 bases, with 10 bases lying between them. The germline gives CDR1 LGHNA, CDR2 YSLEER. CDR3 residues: CASSQDRVRGYTF. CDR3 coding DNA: TGCGCCAGCAGCCAAGACAGGGTAAGAGGCTACACCTTC.

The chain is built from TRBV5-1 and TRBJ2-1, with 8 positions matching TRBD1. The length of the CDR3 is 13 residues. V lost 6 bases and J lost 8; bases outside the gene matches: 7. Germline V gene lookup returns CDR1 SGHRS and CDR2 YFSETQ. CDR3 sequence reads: CASKVDRVYEQFF. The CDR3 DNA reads TGCGCCAGCAAGGTGGACAGGGTCTATGAGCAGTTCTTC.

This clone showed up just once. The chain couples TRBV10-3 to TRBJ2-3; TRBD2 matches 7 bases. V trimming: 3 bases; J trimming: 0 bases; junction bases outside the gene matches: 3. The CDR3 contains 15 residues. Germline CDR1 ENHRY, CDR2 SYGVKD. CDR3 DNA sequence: TGTGCCATCAGTGAAGCGGGATTAAGCACAGATACGCAGTATTTT. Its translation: CAISEAGLSTDTQYF.

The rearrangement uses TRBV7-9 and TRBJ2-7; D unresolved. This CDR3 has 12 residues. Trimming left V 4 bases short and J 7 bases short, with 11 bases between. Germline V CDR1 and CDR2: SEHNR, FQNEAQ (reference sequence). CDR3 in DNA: TGTGCCAGCAGCTCAGTGCGTCGGGAGCAGTACTTC. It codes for CASSSVRREQYF.

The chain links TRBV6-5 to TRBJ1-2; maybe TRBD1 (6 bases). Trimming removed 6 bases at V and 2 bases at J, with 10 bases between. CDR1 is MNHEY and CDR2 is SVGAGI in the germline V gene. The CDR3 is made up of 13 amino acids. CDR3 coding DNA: TGTGCCAGCAGCCTACAGGGAAACTATGGCTACACCTTC. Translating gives CASSLQGNYGYTF.

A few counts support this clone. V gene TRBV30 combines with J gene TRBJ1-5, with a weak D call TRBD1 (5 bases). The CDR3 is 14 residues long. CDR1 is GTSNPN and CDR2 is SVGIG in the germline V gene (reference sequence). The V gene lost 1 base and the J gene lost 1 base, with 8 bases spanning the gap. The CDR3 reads CAWSETVSNQPQHF. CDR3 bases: TGTGCCTGGAGTGAGACAGTCAGCAATCAGCCCCAGCATTTT.

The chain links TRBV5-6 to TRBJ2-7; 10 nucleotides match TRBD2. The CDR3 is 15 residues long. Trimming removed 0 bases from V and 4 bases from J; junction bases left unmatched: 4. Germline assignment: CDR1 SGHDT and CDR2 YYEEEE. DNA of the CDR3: TGTGCCAGCAGCTTGGACCCTAGCGGGAGTTACGAGCAGTACTTC. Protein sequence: CASSLDPSGSYEQYF.

The CDR3 DNA is TGTGCCAGCGCGGGACAGGGAGCCGACGAGCAGTACTTC. It translates to CASAGQGADEQYF. The chain uses TRBV25-1 and TRBJ2-7; TRBD1 matches at 9 bases. CDR1 and CDR2 (germline): MGHDK, SYGVNS. Trimming cost V 8 bases and J 5 bases; bases outside gene matches: 7. The CDR3 is made up of 13 amino acids.

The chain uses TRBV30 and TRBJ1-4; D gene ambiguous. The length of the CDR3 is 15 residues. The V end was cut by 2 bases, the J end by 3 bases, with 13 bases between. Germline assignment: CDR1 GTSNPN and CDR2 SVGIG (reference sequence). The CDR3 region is CAWSTPGAPNEKLFF. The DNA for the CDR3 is TGTGCCTGGAGTACTCCGGGAGCCCCTAATGAAAAACTGTTTTTT.

The CDR3 reads CASSQLTLGNEQFF. CDR3 coding DNA: TGTGCCAGCAGCCAACTCACCCTTGGCAATGAGCAGTTCTTC. The chain employs TRBV6-5 and TRBJ2-1; D ambiguous. V gave up 6 bases and J gave up 6 bases, with 15 bases separating them. There are 14 residues in the CDR3. CDR1 MNHEY and CDR2 SVGAGI come from the germline V gene.

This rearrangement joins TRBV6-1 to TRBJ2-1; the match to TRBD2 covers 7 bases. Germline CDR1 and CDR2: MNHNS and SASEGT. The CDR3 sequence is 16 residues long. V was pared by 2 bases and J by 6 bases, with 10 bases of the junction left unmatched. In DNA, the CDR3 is TGTGCCAGCAGTGAATTAGGCGGGAGTGTCGGCAATGAGCAGTTCTTC. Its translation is CASSELGGSVGNEQFF.